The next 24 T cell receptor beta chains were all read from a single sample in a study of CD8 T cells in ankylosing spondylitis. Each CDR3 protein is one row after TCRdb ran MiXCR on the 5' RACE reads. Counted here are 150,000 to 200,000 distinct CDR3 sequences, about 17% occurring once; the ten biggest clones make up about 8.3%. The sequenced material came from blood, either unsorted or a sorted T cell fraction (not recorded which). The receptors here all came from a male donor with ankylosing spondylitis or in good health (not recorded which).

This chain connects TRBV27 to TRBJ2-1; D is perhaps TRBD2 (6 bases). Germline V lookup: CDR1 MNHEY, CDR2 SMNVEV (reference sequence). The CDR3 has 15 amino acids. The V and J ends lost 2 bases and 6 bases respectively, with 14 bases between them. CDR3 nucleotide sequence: TGTGCCAGCAGTTTAGGCGCGGGAAGCCCCAATGAGCAGTTCTTC. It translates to CASSLGAGSPNEQFF.

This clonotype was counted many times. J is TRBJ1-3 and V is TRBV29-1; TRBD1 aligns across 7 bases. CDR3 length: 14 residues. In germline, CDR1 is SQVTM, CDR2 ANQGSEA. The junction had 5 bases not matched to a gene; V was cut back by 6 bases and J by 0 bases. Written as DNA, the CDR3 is TGCAGCGTCAAGACAGGGTTCTCTGGAAACACCATATATTTT. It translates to CSVKTGFSGNTIYF.

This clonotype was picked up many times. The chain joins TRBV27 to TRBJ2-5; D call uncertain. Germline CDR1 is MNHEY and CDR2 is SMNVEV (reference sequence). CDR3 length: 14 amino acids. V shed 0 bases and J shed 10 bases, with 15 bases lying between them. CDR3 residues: CASSLSIPPVDQYF. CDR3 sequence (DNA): TGTGCCAGCAGTTTATCAATCCCTCCCGTGGACCAGTACTTC.

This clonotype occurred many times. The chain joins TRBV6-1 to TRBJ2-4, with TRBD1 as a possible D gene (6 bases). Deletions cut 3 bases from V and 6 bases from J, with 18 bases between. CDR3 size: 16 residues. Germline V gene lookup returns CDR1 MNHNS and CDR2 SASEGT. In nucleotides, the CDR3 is TGTGCCAGCAGTGACGAAACTTTACGGGACATAAACATTCAGTACTTC. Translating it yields CASSDETLRDINIQYF.

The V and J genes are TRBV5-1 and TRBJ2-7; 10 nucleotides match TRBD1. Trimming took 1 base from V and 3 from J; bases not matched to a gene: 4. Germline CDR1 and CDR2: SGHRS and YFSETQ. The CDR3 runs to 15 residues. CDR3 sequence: CASSLRTGGDYEQYF. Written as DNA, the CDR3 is TGCGCCAGCAGCTTGAGGACAGGGGGAGACTACGAGCAGTACTTC.

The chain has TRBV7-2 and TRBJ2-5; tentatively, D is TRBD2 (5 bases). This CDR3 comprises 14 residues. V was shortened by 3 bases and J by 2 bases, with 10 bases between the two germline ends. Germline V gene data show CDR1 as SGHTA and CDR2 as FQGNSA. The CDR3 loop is CASSFGGWQETQYF. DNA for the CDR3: TGTGCCAGCAGCTTTGGAGGTTGGCAAGAGACCCAGTACTTC.

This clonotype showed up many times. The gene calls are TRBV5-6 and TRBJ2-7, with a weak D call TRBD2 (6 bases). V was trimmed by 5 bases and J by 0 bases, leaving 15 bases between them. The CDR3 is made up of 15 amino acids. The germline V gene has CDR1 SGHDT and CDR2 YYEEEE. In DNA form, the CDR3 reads TGTGCCAGCAGTTCCTCCGGGGGATTCTCCTACGAGCAGTACTTC. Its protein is CASSSSGGFSYEQYF.

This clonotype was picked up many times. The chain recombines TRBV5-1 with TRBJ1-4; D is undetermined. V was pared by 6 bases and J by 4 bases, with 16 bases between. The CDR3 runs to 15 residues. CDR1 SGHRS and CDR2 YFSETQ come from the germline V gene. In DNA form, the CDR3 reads TGCGCCAGCATGGTACAGAACAAGAATAATGAAAAACTGTTTTTT. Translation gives CASMVQNKNNEKLFF.

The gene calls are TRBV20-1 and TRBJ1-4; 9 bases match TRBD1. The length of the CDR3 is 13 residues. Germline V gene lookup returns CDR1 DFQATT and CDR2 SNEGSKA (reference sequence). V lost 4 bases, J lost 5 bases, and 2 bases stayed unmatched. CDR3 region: CSAIDRGNEKLFF. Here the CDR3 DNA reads TGCAGTGCTATTGACAGGGGGAATGAAAAACTGTTTTTT.

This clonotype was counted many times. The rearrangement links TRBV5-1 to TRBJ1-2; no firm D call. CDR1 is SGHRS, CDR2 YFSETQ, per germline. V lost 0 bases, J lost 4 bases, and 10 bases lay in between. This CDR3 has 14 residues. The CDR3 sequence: CASSLVSSFYGYTF. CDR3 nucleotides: TGCGCCAGCAGCTTGGTGTCCTCGTTCTATGGCTACACCTTC.

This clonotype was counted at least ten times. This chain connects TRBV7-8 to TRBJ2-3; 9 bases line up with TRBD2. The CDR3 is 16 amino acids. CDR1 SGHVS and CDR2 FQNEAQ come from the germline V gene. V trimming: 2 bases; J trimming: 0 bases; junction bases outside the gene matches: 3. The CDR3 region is CASSLQTSGSTDTQYF. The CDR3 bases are TGTGCCAGCAGCTTACAGACTAGCGGAAGCACAGATACGCAGTATTTT. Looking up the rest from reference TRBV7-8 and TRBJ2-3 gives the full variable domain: GAGVSQSPRYKVAKRGQDVALRCDPISGHVSLFWYQQALGQGPEFLTYFQNEAQLDKSGLPSDRFFAERPEGSVSTLKIQRTQQEDSAVYLCASSLQTSGSTDTQYFGPGTRLTVL.

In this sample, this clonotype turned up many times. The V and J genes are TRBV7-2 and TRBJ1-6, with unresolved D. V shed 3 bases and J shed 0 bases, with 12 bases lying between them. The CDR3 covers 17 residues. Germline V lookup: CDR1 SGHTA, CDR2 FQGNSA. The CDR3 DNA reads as TGTGCCAGCAGCTTCGAACAACTCGTCTCCTATAATTCACCCCTCCACTTT. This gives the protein CASSFEQLVSYNSPLHF.

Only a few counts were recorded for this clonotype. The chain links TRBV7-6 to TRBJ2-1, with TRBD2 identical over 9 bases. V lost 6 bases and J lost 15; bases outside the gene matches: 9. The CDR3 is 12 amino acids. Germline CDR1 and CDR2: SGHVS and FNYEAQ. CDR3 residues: CASSSTSGFLFF. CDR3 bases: TGTGCCAGCAGTTCCACTAGCGGGTTTCTGTTCTTC.

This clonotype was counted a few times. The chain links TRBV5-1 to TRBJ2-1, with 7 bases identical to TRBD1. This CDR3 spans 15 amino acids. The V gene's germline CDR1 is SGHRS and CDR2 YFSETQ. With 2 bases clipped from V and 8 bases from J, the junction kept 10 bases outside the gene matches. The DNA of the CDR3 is TGCGCCAGCAGCTTCAGACAGGGTCGAATGTATGAGCAGTTCTTC. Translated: CASSFRQGRMYEQFF. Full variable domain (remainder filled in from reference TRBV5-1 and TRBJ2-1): KAGVTQTPRYLIKTRGQQVTLSCSPISGHRSVSWYQQTPGQGLQFLFEYFSETQRNKGNFPGRFSGRQFSNSRSEMNVSTLELGDSALYLCASSFRQGRMYEQFFGPGTRLTVL.

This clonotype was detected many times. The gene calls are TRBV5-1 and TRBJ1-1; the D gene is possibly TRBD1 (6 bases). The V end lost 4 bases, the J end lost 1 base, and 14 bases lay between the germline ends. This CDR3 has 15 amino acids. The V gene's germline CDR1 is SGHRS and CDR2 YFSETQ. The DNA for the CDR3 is TGCGCCAGCAGCCCCCCCGGGACACCGAACACTGAAGCTTTCTTT. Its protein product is CASSPPGTPNTEAFF.

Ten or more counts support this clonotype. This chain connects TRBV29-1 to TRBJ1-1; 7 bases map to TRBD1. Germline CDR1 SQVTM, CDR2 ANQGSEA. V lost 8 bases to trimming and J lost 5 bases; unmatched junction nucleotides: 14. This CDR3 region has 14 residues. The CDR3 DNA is TGCAGCCTCAGGGGGGAGGGGGCGCGTACTGAAGCTTTCTTT. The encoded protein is CSLRGEGARTEAFF. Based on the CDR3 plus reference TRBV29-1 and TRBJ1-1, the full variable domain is SAVISQKPSRDICQRGTSLTIQCQVDSQVTMMFWYRQQPGQSLTLIATANQGSEATYESGFVIDKFPISRPNLTFSTLTVSNMSPEDSSIYLCSLRGEGARTEAFFGQGTRLTVV.

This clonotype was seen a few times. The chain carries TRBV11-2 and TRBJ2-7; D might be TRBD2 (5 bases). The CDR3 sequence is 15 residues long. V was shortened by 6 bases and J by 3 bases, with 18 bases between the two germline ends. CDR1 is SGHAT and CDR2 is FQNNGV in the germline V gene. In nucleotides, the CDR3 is TGTGCCAGCAGTCCAACCAGCGGAGCCCACTACGAGCAGTACTTC. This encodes CASSPTSGAHYEQYF. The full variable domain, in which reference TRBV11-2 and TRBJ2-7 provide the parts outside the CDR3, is EAGVAQSPRYKIIEKRQSVAFWCNPISGHATLYWYQQILGQGPKLLIQFQNNGVVDDSQLPKDRFSAERLKGVDSTLKIQPAKLEDSAVYLCASSPTSGAHYEQYFGPGTRLTVT.

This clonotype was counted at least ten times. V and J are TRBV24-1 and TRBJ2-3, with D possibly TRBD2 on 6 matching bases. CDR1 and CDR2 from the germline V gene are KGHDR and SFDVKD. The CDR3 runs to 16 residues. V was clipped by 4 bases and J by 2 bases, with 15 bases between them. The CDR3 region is CATSEPGLTNTDTQYF. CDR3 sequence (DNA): TGTGCCACCAGTGAACCGGGACTTACCAACACAGATACGCAGTATTTT.

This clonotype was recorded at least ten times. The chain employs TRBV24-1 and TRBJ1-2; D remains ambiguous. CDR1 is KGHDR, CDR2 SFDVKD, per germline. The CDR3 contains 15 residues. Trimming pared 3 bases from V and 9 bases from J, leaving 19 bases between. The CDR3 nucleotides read TGTGCCACCAGTGATCCCTCGGGGAGGGCGGATAGCTACACCTTC. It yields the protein CATSDPSGRADSYTF.

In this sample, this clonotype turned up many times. Here the CDR3 reads CSALGGRPPYEQYF. Written as DNA, the CDR3 is TGCAGTGCTCTCGGGGGCAGGCCACCCTACGAGCAGTACTTC. The chain links TRBV20-1 to TRBJ2-7; D could derive from TRBD1 or TRBD2 (6 bases each). This CDR3 is 14 amino acids long. Germline V gives CDR1 DFQATT, CDR2 SNEGSKA (reference sequence). Trimming took off 5 bases at V and 2 bases at J, with 16 bases between the two ends.

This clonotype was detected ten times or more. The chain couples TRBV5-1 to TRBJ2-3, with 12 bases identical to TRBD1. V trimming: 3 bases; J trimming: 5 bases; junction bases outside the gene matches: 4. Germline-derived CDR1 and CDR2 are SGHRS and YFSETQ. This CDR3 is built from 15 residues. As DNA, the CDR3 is TGCGCCAGCAGCTGGGGACAGGGGGCAATAGATACGCAGTATTTT. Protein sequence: CASSWGQGAIDTQYF.

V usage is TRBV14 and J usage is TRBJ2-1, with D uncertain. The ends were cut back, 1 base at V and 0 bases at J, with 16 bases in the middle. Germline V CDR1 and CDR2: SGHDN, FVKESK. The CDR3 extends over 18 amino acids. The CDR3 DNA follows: TGTGCCAGCAGCCAAGTACCGGAGTATTATACCTCCTACAATGAGCAGTTCTTC. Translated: CASSQVPEYYTSYNEQFF.

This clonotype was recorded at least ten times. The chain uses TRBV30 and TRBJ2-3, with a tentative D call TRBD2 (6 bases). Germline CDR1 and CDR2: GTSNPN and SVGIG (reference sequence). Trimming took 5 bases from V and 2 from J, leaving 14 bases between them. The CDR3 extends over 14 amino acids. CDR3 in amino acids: CAWSGGVFTDTQYF. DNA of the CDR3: TGTGCCTGGTCCGGAGGGGTTTTCACAGATACGCAGTATTTT.

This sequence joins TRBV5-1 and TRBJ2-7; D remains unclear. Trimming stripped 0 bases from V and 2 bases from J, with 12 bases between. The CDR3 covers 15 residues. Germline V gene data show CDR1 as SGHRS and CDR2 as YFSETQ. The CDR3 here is CASSLAERRTYEQYF. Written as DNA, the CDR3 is TGCGCCAGCAGCTTGGCCGAGAGAAGGACCTACGAGCAGTACTTC.